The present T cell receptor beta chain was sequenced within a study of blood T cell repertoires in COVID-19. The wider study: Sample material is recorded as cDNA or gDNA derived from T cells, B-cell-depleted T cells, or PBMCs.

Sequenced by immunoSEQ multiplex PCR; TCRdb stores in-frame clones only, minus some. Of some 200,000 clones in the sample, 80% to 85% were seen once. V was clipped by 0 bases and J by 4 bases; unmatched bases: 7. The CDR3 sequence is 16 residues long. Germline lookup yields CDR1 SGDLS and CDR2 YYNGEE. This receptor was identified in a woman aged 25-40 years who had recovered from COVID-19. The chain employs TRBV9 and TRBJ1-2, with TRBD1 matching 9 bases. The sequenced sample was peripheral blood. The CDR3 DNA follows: TGTGCCAGCAGCGTAGACGGGGGACAGGGCCTCTATGGCTACACCTTC. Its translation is CASSVDGGQGLYGYTF. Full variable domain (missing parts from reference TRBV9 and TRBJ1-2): DSGVTQTPKHLITATGQRVTLRCSPRSGDLSVYWYQQSLDQGLQFLIQYYNGEERAKGNILERFSAQQFPDLHSELNLSSLELGDSALYFCASSVDGGQGLYGYTFGSGTRLTVV.